Listed below are T cell receptor beta chains from one sample, sequenced in a study of blood T cells in healthy people across ages. TCRdb analysed the 5' RACE reads with MiXCR anew, one entry per CDR3 protein. The sample records hundreds of thousands of distinct CDR3 sequences, approximately 53% being singletons. Sequenced input: blood. These receptors all come from a man aged 35 to 55 in good health. Each CDR3 is given with its conserved first and last residue. The order of the fields is clone size, V gene, J gene, D gene, CDR3 DNA, CDR3 protein. D genes are given only for firm matches. Clone size is given for some rows only: seen once, a few or many times, or a class if the clone is expanded.

-	TRBV28	TRBJ2-7	-	TGTGCCAGCAGGTCGTATTACGAGCAGTACTTC	CASRSYYEQYF
few	TRBV7-9	TRBJ2-5	-	TGTGCCAGCAGCCAACTATTGAACGGACTGGACGTTGGGTTGGCCCAGTACTTC	CASSQLLNGLDVGLAQYF
few	TRBV27	TRBJ2-5	-	TGTGCCAGCACTTGGGGCTCCGCGGGGACCCAGTACTTC	CASTWGSAGTQYF
-	TRBV3-1	TRBJ2-3	TRBD2	TGTGCCAGCAGCCAACAACTAGCGGGAGTAGATACGCAGTATTTT	CASSQQLAGVDTQYF
-	TRBV20-1	TRBJ2-7	-	TGCAGTGCTAGAGATGAGCGGTGGTCCTACGAGCAGTACTTC	CSARDERWSYEQYF
-	TRBV12-3/TRBV12-4	TRBJ1-2	-	TGTGCCAGCAGTTTAATGGCGGGGCGCACCTTC	CASSLMAGRTF
-	TRBV15	TRBJ1-1	-	TGTGCCACCAGCAGAGATATGGTTCAGCCCGAAGCTTTCTTT	CATSRDMVQPEAFF
-	TRBV24-1	TRBJ2-6	-	TGTGCCACCAGTGACTCTGTCAGTGGGGCCAACGTCCTGACTTTC	CATSDSVSGANVLTF
-	TRBV6-4	TRBJ2-5	TRBD2	TGTGCCAGCAGTGACCGAATCGACACTACTAGCGAATCGTGTGGGACCCAGTACTTC	CASSDRIDTTSESCGTQYF
-	TRBV7-2	TRBJ1-1	-	TGTGCCAGCAGTACGGGAGCTGAAGCTTTCTTT	CASSTGAEAFF
few	TRBV7-3	TRBJ2-5	TRBD2	TGTGCCAGCAGCTTAATCCACCGGACTAGCGGGGCCCACCAAGAGACCCAGTACTTC	CASSLIHRTSGAHQETQYF
-	TRBV6-1	TRBJ2-1	TRBD2	TGTGCCAGCAGCACTAGCGGGGCGATCGGGGATGAGCAGTTCTTC	CASSTSGAIGDEQFF
-	TRBV20-1	TRBJ2-1	TRBD2	TGCAGTGCGGCCAAGACTAGCACTGAGCAGTTCTTC	CSAAKTSTEQFF
-	TRBV6-6	TRBJ1-1	-	TGTGCCAGCAGTGCCCCCGCGGGTCAGACTGAAGCTTTCTTT	CASSAPAGQTEAFF
-	TRBV29-1	TRBJ2-4	-	TGCAGCGTCGGGCTGGGGGATAAAGAGCAGTACTTC	CSVGLGDKEQYF
-	TRBV12-3/TRBV12-4	TRBJ2-7	TRBD1	TGTGCCAGCAGTCGGACCCACGACAGGGTGGCTTACGAGCAGTACTTC	CASSRTHDRVAYEQYF
-	TRBV15	TRBJ2-7	-	TGTGCCACCAGCAGAATTACAGGAATTTTCTACGAGCAGTACTTC	CATSRITGIFYEQYF
-	TRBV27	TRBJ1-6	-	TGTGCCAGCAGTTTCCCGGGGATCGCTTCACCCCTCCACTTT	CASSFPGIASPLHF
few	TRBV12-3/TRBV12-4	TRBJ2-7	TRBD2	TGTGCCAGCACCCATTCGGCGGGAGAGGCCTACGAGCAGTACTTC	CASTHSAGEAYEQYF
few	TRBV12-3/TRBV12-4	TRBJ1-2	-	TGTGCCAGCAGTTTTTCAGCCTCCCCCAACTATGGCTACACCTTC	CASSFSASPNYGYTF
few	TRBV5-1	TRBJ2-3	TRBD2	TGCGCCAGCAGCTTGACTAGCGGGGGTTTACTCGATACGCAGTATTTT	CASSLTSGGLLDTQYF
few	TRBV7-2	TRBJ2-3	TRBD2	TGTGCCAGCAGGCGTGGGACTAGTACGTCCGCAGATACGCAGTATTTT	CASRRGTSTSADTQYF
-	TRBV12-3/TRBV12-4	TRBJ1-1	-	TGTGCCAGCACCCTCAGCGGGGGGGGGTCTGAAGCTTTCTTT	CASTLSGGGSEAFF
-	TRBV18	TRBJ2-7	-	TGTGCCAGCTCACCACCAGTCGTGTCCGAGCAGTACTTC	CASSPPVVSEQYF